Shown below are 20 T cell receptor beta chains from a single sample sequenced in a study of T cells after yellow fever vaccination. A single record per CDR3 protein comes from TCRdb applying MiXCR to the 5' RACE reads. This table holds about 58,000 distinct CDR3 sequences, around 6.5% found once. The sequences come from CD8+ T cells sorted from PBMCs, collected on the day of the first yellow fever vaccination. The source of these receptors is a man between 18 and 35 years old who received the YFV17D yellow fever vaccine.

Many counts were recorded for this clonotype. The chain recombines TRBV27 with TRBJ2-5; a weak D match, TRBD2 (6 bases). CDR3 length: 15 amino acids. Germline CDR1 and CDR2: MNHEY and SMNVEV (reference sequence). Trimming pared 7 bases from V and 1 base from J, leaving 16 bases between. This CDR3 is CASTPRGTPQETQYF. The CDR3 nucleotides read TGTGCCAGCACCCCCAGAGGGACTCCCCAAGAGACCCAGTACTTC.

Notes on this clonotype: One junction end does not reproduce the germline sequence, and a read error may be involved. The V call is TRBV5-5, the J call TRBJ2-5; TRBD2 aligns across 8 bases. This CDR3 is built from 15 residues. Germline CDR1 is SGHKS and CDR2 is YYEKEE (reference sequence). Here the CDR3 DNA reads TGTACCAGCAGCTTGGAAATTGGACTAGCCTGGACCCAGTACTTC. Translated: CTSSLEIGLAWTQYF.

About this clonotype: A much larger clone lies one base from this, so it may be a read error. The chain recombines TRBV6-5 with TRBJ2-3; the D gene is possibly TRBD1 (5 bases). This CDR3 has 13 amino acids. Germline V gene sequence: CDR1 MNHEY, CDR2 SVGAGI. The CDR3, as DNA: TGTGCCAGCAGTTACTCGAAAGGGGATACGCGGTATTTT. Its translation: CASSYSKGDTRYF.

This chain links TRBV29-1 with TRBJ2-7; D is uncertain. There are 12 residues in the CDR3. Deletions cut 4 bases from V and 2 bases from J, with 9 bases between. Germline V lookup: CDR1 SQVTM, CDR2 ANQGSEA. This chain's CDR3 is CSVVDRAYEQYF. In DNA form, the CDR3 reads TGCAGCGTTGTGGACCGAGCCTACGAGCAGTACTTC.

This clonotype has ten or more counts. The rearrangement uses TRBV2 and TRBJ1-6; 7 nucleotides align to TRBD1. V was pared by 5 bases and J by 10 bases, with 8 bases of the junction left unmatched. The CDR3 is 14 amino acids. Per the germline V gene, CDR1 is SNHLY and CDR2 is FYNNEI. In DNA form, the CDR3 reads TGTGCCAGCAGTAAGACAGGGCAGCTATCACCCCTCCACTTT. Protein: CASSKTGQLSPLHF.

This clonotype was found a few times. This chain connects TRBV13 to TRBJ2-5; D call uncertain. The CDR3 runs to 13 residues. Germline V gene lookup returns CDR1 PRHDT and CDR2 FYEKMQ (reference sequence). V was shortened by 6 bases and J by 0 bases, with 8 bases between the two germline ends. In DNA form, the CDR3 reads TGTGCCAGCAGAAACAAGTACCAAGAGACCCAGTACTTC. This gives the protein CASRNKYQETQYF.

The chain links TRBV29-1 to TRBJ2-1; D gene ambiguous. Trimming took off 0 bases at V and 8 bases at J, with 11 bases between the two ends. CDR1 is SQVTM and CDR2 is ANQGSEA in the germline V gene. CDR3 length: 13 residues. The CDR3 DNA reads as TGCAGCGTTGAAGACCAAAATAGGCATGAGCAGTTCTTC. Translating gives CSVEDQNRHEQFF.

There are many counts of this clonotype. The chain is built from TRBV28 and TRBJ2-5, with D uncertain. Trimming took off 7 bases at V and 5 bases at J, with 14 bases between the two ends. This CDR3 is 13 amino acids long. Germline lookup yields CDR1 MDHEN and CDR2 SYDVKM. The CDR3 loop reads CASTSWAEETQYF. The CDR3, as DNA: TGTGCCAGCACCTCTTGGGCTGAGGAGACCCAGTACTTC.

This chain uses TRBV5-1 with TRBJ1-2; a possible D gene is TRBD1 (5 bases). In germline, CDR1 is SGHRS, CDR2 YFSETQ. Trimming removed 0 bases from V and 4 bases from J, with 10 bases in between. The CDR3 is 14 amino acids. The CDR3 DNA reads TGCGCCAGCAGCTTGGAGCCAGGGTTCTATGGCTACACCTTC. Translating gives CASSLEPGFYGYTF. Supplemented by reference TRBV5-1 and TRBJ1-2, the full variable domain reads KAGVTQTPRYLIKTRGQQVTLSCSPISGHRSVSWYQQTPGQGLQFLFEYFSETQRNKGNFPGRFSGRQFSNSRSEMNVSTLELGDSALYLCASSLEPGFYGYTFGSGTRLTVV.

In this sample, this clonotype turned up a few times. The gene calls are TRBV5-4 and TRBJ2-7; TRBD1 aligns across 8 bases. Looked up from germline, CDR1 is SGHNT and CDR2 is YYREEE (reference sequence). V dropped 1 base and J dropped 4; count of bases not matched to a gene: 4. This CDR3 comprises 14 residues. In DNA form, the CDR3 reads TGTGCCAGCAGCTTGTACGGGGACAGGTACGAGCAGTACGTC. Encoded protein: CASSLYGDRYEQYV.

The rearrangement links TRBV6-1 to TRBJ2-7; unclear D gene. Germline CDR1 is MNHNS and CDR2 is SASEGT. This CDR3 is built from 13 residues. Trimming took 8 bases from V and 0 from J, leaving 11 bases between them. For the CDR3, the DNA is TGTGCCAGCGGACCTCACCCCTCCTACGAGCAGTACTTC. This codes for CASGPHPSYEQYF.

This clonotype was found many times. CDR3 DNA: TGTGCCAGCAGGCCTTTGGGGCCCAGGCCCCCGCAGTATTTT. Translating it yields CASRPLGPRPPQYF. The rearrangement uses TRBV27 and TRBJ2-3, with TRBD1 as a possible D gene (5 bases). CDR3 length: 14 residues. With 6 bases removed from V and 10 bases from J, the gap between germline ends came to 20 bases. Per germline, CDR1 MNHEY and CDR2 SMNVEV (reference sequence).

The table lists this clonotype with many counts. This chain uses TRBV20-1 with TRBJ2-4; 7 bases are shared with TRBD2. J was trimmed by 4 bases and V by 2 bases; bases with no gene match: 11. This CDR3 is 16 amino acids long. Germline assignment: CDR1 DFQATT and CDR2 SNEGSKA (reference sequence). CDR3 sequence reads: CSARSPWWGGKNIQYF. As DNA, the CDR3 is TGCAGTGCTAGATCCCCATGGTGGGGGGGTAAAAACATTCAGTACTTC.

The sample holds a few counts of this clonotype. The CDR3 is CSARVRNTDTQYF. The CDR3 DNA is TGCAGTGCTAGAGTGCGCAACACAGATACGCAGTATTTT. The rearrangement joins TRBV20-1 to TRBJ2-3; no clear D. Germline loops: CDR1 DFQATT, CDR2 SNEGSKA (reference sequence). V was clipped by 1 base and J by 2 bases, with 7 bases between them. This CDR3 comprises 13 residues.

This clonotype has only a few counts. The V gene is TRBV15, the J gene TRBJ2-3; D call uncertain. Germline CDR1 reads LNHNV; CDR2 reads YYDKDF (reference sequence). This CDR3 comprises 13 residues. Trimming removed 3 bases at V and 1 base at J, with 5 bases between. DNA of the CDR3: TGTGCCACCAGCAGGAGAGGCACAGATACGCAGTATTTT. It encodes CATSRRGTDTQYF.

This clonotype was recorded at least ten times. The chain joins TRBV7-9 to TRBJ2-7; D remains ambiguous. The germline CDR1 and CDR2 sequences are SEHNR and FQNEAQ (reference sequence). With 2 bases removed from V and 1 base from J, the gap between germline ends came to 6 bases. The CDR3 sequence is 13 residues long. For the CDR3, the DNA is TGTGCCAGCAGCTTATCAGTTTCCTACGAGCAGTACTTC. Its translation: CASSLSVSYEQYF.

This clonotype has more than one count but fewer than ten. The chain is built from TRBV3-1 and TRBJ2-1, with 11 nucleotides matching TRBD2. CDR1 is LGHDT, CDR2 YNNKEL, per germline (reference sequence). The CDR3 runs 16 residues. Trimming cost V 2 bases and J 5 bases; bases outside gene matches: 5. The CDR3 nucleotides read TGTGCCAGCAGCCAATCTAGCGGGGGGCATAACAATGAGCAGTTCTTC. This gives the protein CASSQSSGGHNNEQFF.

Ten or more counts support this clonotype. The CDR3: CASSSGTRDNEQFF. In DNA, the CDR3 is TGCGCCAGCAGCTCGGGGACTAGGGACAATGAGCAGTTCTTC. The chain joins TRBV4-3 to TRBJ2-1; TRBD2 matches 8 bases. CDR3 length: 14 residues. V lost 5 bases, J lost 5 bases, and 5 bases stayed unmatched. CDR1 is LGHNA, CDR2 YSLEER, per germline.

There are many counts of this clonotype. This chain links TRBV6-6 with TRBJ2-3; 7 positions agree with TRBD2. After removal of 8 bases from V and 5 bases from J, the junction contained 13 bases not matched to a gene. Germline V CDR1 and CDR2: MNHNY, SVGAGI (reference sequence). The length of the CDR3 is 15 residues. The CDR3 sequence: CASSPMGGSGDTQYF. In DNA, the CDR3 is TGTGCCAGCTCCCCGATGGGGGGGTCCGGAGATACGCAGTATTTT.

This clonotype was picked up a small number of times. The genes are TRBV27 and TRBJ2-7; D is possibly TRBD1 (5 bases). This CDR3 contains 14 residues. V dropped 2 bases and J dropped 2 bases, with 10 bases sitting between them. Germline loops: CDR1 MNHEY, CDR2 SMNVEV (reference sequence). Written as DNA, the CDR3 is TGTGCCAGCAGTTTAGGGGCTAGGACCTACGAGCAGTACTTC. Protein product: CASSLGARTYEQYF.